A single sample gave rise to the 7 T cell receptor beta chains below, sequenced in a study of cytomegalovirus exposure and HLA in healthy donors. PCR employed 60 Vbeta and 13 Jbeta primers. The data were produced by immunoSEQ multiplex PCR, yet TCRdb's version contains in-frame clones alone and is incomplete. Among about 150,000 clones listed, 70% to 80% were seen once. Sequencing used PBMCs. The receptors were sampled from a human donor in good health.

This chain connects TRBV7-6 to TRBJ1-2; 8 nucleotides align to TRBD1. The germline CDR1 and CDR2 sequences are SGHVS and FNYEAQ. V trimming: 4 bases; J trimming: 5 bases; junction bases outside the gene matches: 3. The CDR3 extends over 13 amino acids. The CDR3 sequence is CASSSDRGYGYTF. CDR3 in DNA: TGTGCCAGCAGCTCAGACAGGGGATATGGCTACACCTTC.

J is TRBJ2-3 and V is TRBV11-2, with 10 bases lining up with TRBD2. The J segment lost 8 bases and the V segment lost 5 bases, leaving 7 bases of the junction unmatched. The CDR3 contains 14 residues. Germline assignment: CDR1 SGHAT and CDR2 FQNNGV. In DNA, the CDR3 is TGTGCCAGCAGCGCAACAAGCGGGGGGGGTACGCAGTATTTT. Translated: CASSATSGGGTQYF.

The chain carries TRBV5-1 and TRBJ2-2; D perhaps matches TRBD1 (6 bases). CDR1 and CDR2 from the germline V gene are SGHRS and YFSETQ. This CDR3 has 14 amino acids. The V and J ends lost 2 bases and 5 bases respectively, with 10 bases between them. This CDR3 is CASSLFQGTGELFF. The CDR3 coding sequence is TGCGCCAGCAGCTTATTCCAGGGGACCGGGGAGCTGTTTTTT.

CDR3 amino acids: CASSITQGVDTGELFF. The CDR3, as DNA: TGTGCCAGCAGCATCACACAGGGGGTTGACACCGGGGAGCTGTTTTTT. V usage is TRBV9 and J usage is TRBJ2-2; 8 bases align to TRBD1. The CDR3 loop spans 16 amino acids. From germline, CDR1 is SGDLS and CDR2 YYNGEE. Trimming took 4 bases from V and 3 from J; bases not matched to a gene: 8.

The DNA for the CDR3 is TGCAGCGTTGCTGGGACAGGGCGAAACTATGGCTACACCTTC. This encodes CSVAGTGRNYGYTF. The chain carries TRBV29-1 and TRBJ1-2; 9 nucleotides agree with TRBD1. The CDR3 runs to 14 residues. CDR1 is SQVTM and CDR2 is ANQGSEA in the germline V gene. Losses at the gene ends were 4 bases for V and 2 bases for J; bases not matched to a gene: 5.

This clone was found once. The V and J genes are TRBV13 and TRBJ1-2; 9 bases fit TRBD1. The germline V gene encodes CDR1 PRHDT and CDR2 FYEKMQ (reference sequence). The CDR3 sequence is 13 residues long. The V gene end was trimmed by 7 bases and the J gene end by 5 bases; junction bases not matched to a gene: 5. The CDR3 loop reads CASNLGTGYGYTF. The CDR3 DNA sequence: TGTGCCAGCAACCTTGGGACAGGGTATGGCTACACCTTC. The full variable domain, its missing parts supplied by reference TRBV13 and TRBJ1-2, is AAGVIQSPRHLIKEKRETATLKCYPIPRHDTVYWYQQGPGQDPQFLISFYEKMQSDKGSIPDRFSAQQFSDYHSELNMSSLELGDSALYFCASNLGTGYGYTFGSGTRLTVV.

The rearrangement joins TRBV2 to TRBJ2-5; D might be TRBD1 (6 bases). There are 13 residues in the CDR3. Germline CDR1 reads SNHLY; CDR2 reads FYNNEI. With 5 bases removed from V and 2 bases from J, the gap between germline ends came to 9 bases. CDR3 protein: CASSLQGQETQYF. The CDR3 DNA reads as TGTGCCAGCAGTCTACAGGGACAAGAGACCCAGTACTTC.